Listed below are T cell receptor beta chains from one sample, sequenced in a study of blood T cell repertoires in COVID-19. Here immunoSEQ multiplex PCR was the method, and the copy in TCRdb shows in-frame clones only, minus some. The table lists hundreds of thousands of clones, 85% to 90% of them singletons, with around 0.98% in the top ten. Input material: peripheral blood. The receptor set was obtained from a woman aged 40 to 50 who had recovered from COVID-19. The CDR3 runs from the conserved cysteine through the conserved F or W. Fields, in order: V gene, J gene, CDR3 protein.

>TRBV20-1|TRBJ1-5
CSASSPGQGWPQHF
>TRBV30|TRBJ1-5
CAWSVGGNSNQPQHF
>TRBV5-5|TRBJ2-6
CASSPQGPSSVLTF
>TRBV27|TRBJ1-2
CASSPPDRGPYGYTF
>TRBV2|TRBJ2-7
CASSEESSGSYEQYF
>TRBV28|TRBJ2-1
CASRGPSSYNEQFF
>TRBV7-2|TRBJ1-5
CASSLEDSSNQPQHF
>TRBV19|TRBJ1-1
CASSRDRAQDTEAFF
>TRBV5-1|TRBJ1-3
CASSLAGNTIYF
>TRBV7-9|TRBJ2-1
CASSPGTSGSGAYNEQFF
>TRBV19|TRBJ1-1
CASSVGAGQGGTEAFF
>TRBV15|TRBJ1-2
CATTSGGGDYGYTF
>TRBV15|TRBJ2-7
CATAGDRGSYEQYF
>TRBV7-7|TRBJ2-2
CASSPRPTGLGRTGELFF
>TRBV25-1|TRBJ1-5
CASSQTGFNQPQHF
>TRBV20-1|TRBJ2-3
CSAGDRRSQYF
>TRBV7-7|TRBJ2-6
CASSPSAGAGANVLTF
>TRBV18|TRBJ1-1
CASSPLWGPLNTEAFF
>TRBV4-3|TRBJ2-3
CASSPRGPTDTQYF
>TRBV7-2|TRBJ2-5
CASSLLGGGVETQYF
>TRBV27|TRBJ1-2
CASSPDREVVYGYTF
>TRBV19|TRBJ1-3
CASAPRDTRNTIYF
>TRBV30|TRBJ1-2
CAWGAFRHPGGYGYTF
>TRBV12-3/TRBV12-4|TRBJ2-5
CASSFGTLGTQYF
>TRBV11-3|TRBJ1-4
CASSANTGATNEKLFF
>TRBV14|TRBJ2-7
CASSQGRVEQYF
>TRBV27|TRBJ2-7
CASSPLWEGRNEQYF
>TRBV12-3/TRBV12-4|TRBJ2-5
CASTLGLQETQYF
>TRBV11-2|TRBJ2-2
CASSLVPGDVGELFF
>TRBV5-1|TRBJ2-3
CASSFRGLSTDTQYF
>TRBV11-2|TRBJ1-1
CASSKWRELTEAFF
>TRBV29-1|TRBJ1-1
CSVGPGTTEAFF
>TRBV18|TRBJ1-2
CASSPIQAVTNYGYTF
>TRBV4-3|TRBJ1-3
CASSHAGGGRGNTIYF
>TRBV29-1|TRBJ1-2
CSVEKRAGYTF
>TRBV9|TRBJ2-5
CASSPGVGEETQYF
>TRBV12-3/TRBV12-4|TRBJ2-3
CASSPDRPNTQYF
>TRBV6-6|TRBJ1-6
CASSYLDGRSNSPLHF
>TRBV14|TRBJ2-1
CASSQGGVRYNEQFF
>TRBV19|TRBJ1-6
CASSRTGDNSPLHF
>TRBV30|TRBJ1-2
CAWTLTGTVGYTF
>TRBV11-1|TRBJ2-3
CASSPRLAGGTDTQYF
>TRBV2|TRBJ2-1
CASRDGQGNEQFF
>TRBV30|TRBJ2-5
CAWSGDRAGETQYF
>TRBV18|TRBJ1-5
CASSPPGQGIRGQPQHF
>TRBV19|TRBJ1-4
CASRDRVGANEKLFF
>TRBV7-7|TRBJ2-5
CASSSGTGYQETQYF
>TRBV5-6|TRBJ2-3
CASSLGLAWDTQYF
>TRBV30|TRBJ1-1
CAWSPRGRRTEAFF
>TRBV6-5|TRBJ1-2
CASSPTGLLYGYTF
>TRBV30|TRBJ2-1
CARTSGVYNEQFF
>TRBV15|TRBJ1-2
CATSREGARGANYGYTF
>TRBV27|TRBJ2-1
CASSPGQGNNEQFF
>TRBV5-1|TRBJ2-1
CASSLVAAPGGNEQFF
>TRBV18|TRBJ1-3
CASSPLLPSGNTIYF